Listed below are T cell receptor beta chains from one sample, sequenced in a study of cytomegalovirus exposure and HLA in healthy donors. Sequencing used immunoSEQ multiplex PCR; TCRdb keeps in-frame clones, though not all of them. The sample lists some 150,000 clones, approximately 80% seen once, with about 5.6% in the top ten. The sequencing input was PBMCs. Receptors originate from a man aged 30-40 years in good health and CMV-seropositive. CDR3s include the opening cysteine and the closing phenylalanine or tryptophan. The order of the fields is J gene, D gene, clone size, V gene, CDR3 DNA, CDR3 protein. The D gene is left open where the match is weak. Part of the rows lack a size; the others show once, few, many or a class for expanded clones.

>TRBJ2-1|TRBD2|.|TRBV9
TGTGCCAGCAGCGTAGGGGGGGTACCCGGGACTAAGGGCGAGTTCTTC
CASSVGGVPGTKGEFF
>TRBJ2-5|.|once|TRBV7-2
TGTGCCAGCAGCTTCGGGGAGACCCAGTACTTC
CASSFGETQYF
>TRBJ1-2|.|.|TRBV7-9
TGTGCCAGCAGCTTAGGACAGGTATTCTCTGGCTACACCTTC
CASSLGQVFSGYTF
>TRBJ2-3|.|.|TRBV7-9
TGTGCCAGCAGCTACCGGGACACCTCCCGCCATACGCAGTATTTT
CASSYRDTSRHTQYF
>TRBJ2-3|TRBD2|once|TRBV6-6
TGTGCCGGAGCGGGGGGCCACACAGATACGCAGTATTTT
CAGAGGHTDTQYF
>TRBJ2-5|TRBD1|.|TRBV19
TGTGCCAGTAGTAGTAAGTCCGGGACAGGGGGAGAGACCCAGTACTTC
CASSSKSGTGGETQYF
>TRBJ2-4|TRBD1|.|TRBV19
TGTGCCAGCGCGAGACCAGGGGGCAAAAACATTCAGTACTTC
CASARPGGKNIQYF
>TRBJ2-7|TRBD1|.|TRBV5-4
TGTGCCAGCAGCTTGGACAGGGGAAACTACGAGCAGTACTTC
CASSLDRGNYEQYF
>TRBJ1-2|TRBD1|.|TRBV6-5
TGTGCCAGCAGACCTGACAGGGGAGGGTCCTATGGCTACACCTTC
CASRPDRGGSYGYTF
>TRBJ2-7|TRBD2|.|TRBV5-4
TGTGCCAGCACCGGGGGGGCGGGAGGGCAGGAGCAGTACTTC
CASTGGAGGQEQYF
>TRBJ2-7|.|.|TRBV11-2
TGTGCCAGCAGCCCAATCTCCTACGAGCAGTACTTC
CASSPISYEQYF
>TRBJ1-5|.|.|TRBV21-1
TGTGCCAGCAGCCAGCAGGGGAATCAGCCCCAGCATTTT
CASSQQGNQPQHF
>TRBJ1-3|.|.|TRBV6-5
TGTGCCAGCCGGAGTCCCGGAAACACCATATATTTT
CASRSPGNTIYF
>TRBJ1-6|TRBD1|once|TRBV7-2
TGTGCCAGCAGCCCCGACAGGGTTAATTCACCCCTCCACTTT
CASSPDRVNSPLHF
>TRBJ2-1|.|.|TRBV7-9
TGTGCCAGCAGCGTAGACAGGAGCTCCTACAATGAGCAGTTCTTC
CASSVDRSSYNEQFF
>TRBJ2-7|.|.|TRBV5-5
TGTGCCAGCAGCTTACAGGCCTACGAGCAGTACTTC
CASSLQAYEQYF
>TRBJ2-3|.|.|TRBV7-2
TGTGCCAGCAGCTTAGCTGCGGTCACAGATACGCAGTATTTT
CASSLAAVTDTQYF
>TRBJ2-5|.|.|TRBV29-1
TGCAGCGGCTCCCCCGGGACAAAAAAAGAGACCCAGTACTTC
CSGSPGTKKETQYF
>TRBJ2-1|TRBD2|once|TRBV6-6
TGTGCCAGCAGTTATGGACTAGCGGGAGGGCGCAGGGAGCAGTTCTTC
CASSYGLAGGRREQFF
>TRBJ2-4|.|.|TRBV7-2
TGTGCCAGCAGCTTAGAAGGGACATCAAGTCAGTACTTC
CASSLEGTSSQYF
>TRBJ1-1|TRBD1|.|TRBV7-8
TGTGCCAGCAGCTTGGGGGACAGGGGAGCTTTCTTT
CASSLGDRGAFF
>TRBJ2-5|TRBD2|.|TRBV19
TGTGCCAGTAGTATAGCGGTCTTGGGGCGGGGGGCTGCGAAGACCCAGTACTTC
CASSIAVLGRGAAKTQYF
>TRBJ2-1|TRBD1|.|TRBV6-5
TGTGCCAGCAGTGCCGGACAGGGTGGGATCTATGAGCAGTTCTTC
CASSAGQGGIYEQFF